Listed below are T cell receptor beta chains from one sample, sequenced in a study of beta chain features in type 1 diabetes. TCRdb's copy holds only in-frame clones and misses some; the assay was immunoSEQ multiplex PCR. Here the sample spans around 300,000 clones, 12% to 15% being singletons. The sequenced sample was central memory CD4+ T cells from blood. All receptors derive from a man between 25 and 39 years old in good health. Each CDR3 is given with its conserved first and last residue. D genes are given only for firm matches. Clone size appears in some rows only: once, few, many, or a class for an expanded clone.

>-|few|TRBV30|TRBJ2-2
CAWSYSAGELFF
TGTGCCTGGAGTTATAGCGCCGGGGAGCTGTTTTTT
>-|-|TRBV29-1|TRBJ1-3
CSVDGGGNTIYF
TGCAGCGTTGATGGTGGGGGAAACACCATATATTTT
>-|few|TRBV14|TRBJ1-1
CASSQNSRWGGAFF
TGTGCCAGCAGCCAAAACTCCCGGTGGGGGGGAGCTTTCTTT
>-|few|TRBV7-2|TRBJ2-3
CASSLEFSTDTQYF
TGTGCCAGCAGCTTAGAGTTCAGCACAGATACGCAGTATTTT
>-|few|TRBV27|TRBJ2-6
CASSLSNPRSGSNVLTF
TGTGCCAGCAGTTTATCGAATCCCCGGAGTGGAAGCAACGTCCTGACTTTC
>-|few|TRBV20-1|TRBJ2-1
CSANARNEQFF
TGCAGTGCAAATGCCCGTAATGAGCAGTTCTTC
>-|-|TRBV6-1|TRBJ2-2
CATEDNTGELFF
TGTGCCACGGAGGATAACACCGGGGAGCTGTTTTTT
>-|-|TRBV7-2|TRBJ1-1
CASSLSGGTEAFF
TGTGCCAGCAGCCTTAGCGGGGGCACTGAAGCTTTCTTT
>TRBD1|few|TRBV19|TRBJ1-2
CASSVGTAFTF
TGTGCCAGTAGTGTAGGGACAGCGTTTACCTTC
>-|-|TRBV11-2|TRBJ1-2
CASSLVFRAVRGYTF
TGTGCCAGCAGCTTAGTGTTCCGGGCAGTTCGCGGCTACACCTTC
>-|few|TRBV27|TRBJ2-5
CASSLIGARLGETQYF
TGTGCCAGCAGTTTAATTGGGGCCAGGTTAGGAGAGACCCAGTACTTC
>-|few|TRBV5-6|TRBJ1-5
CASSSGLSNQPQHF
TGTGCCAGCAGCTCCGGACTGTCCAATCAGCCCCAGCATTTT
>-|few|TRBV6-4|TRBJ1-1
CASRGGGDRNTEAFF
TGTGCCAGCAGGGGAGGGGGGGACCGGAACACTGAAGCTTTCTTT
>-|-|TRBV7-2|TRBJ1-5
CASSLGPYSNQPQHF
TGTGCCAGCAGCTTAGGCCCCTATAGCAATCAGCCCCAGCATTTT
>TRBD1|few|TRBV28|TRBJ1-2
CASSLAGGEDGTF
TGTGCCAGCAGTTTAGCAGGGGGCGAGGACGGCACCTTC
>-|few|TRBV6-5|TRBJ1-5
CASRGWQGSQPQHF
TGTGCCAGCAGGGGGTGGCAGGGAAGTCAGCCCCAGCATTTT
>-|-|TRBV6-5|TRBJ1-6
CAISEGKGSPLHF
TGTGCCATCAGTGAGGGGAAAGGTTCACCCCTCCACTTT
>-|few|TRBV4-1|TRBJ1-4
CASSQYPGGANEKLFF
TGCGCCAGCAGCCAATATCCCGGGGGGGCTAATGAAAAACTGTTTTTT
>-|-|TRBV30|TRBJ2-1
CAWSSSSNEQFF
TGTGCCTGGAGTTCTAGCTCCAATGAGCAGTTCTTC
>-|few|TRBV30|TRBJ2-5
CAWSVFGETQYF
TGTGCCTGGAGTGTTTTTGGAGAGACCCAGTACTTC
>-|-|TRBV28|TRBJ2-5
CASSRESTQYF
TGTGCCAGCAGCAGAGAGTCGACCCAGTACTTC
>TRBD1|-|TRBV10-1|TRBJ2-4
CASSEYRGNIQYF
TGCGCCAGCAGTGAGTACAGGGGCAACATTCAGTACTTC
>TRBD1|few|TRBV30|TRBJ2-5
CAWSSTRDRVRETQYF
TGTGCCTGGAGTTCTACTCGGGACAGGGTCCGCGAGACCCAGTACTTC
>-|few|TRBV11-2|TRBJ2-1
CASSSTGEQFF
TGTGCCAGCAGCTCAACAGGAGAGCAGTTCTTC
>-|few|TRBV7-2|TRBJ2-3
CASSLVYTDTQYF
TGTGCCAGCAGCTTAGTTTATACCGATACGCAGTATTTT
>-|-|TRBV11-3|TRBJ2-5
CASSTRAGSHETQYF
TGTGCCAGCAGCACCCGTGCCGGGAGCCATGAGACCCAGTACTTC
>-|-|TRBV5-4|TRBJ1-6
CASSFGGSYNSPLHF
TGTGCCAGCAGCTTCGGGGGCTCCTATAATTCACCCCTCCACTTT
>TRBD1|few|TRBV7-9|TRBJ1-4
CASSPTGRNEKLFF
TGTGCCAGCAGCCCGACAGGGCGTAATGAAAAACTGTTTTTT
>TRBD1|few|TRBV5-4|TRBJ2-1
CASSRTGQSYNEQFF
TGTGCCAGCAGCCGGACAGGCCAATCCTACAATGAGCAGTTCTTC
>-|-|TRBV2|TRBJ2-1
CASRALVGSYNEQFF
TGTGCCAGCAGGGCCCTCGTCGGTTCCTACAATGAGCAGTTCTTC
>TRBD1|few|TRBV11-2|TRBJ1-2
CASQDRTGTGYTF
TGTGCCAGCCAAGATAGGACAGGGACTGGCTACACCTTC
>TRBD2|-|TRBV7-2|TRBJ2-3
CASSLSGLVLDTQYF
TGTGCCAGCAGCTTAAGCGGACTAGTTTTAGATACGCAGTATTTT
>-|few|TRBV4-3|TRBJ1-2
CASSQGGEGPVWGYTF
TGCGCCAGCAGCCAAGGGGGTGAGGGCCCAGTCTGGGGCTACACCTTC
>-|-|TRBV7-2|TRBJ2-1
CASSSARQSSYNEQFF
TGTGCCAGCAGCAGCGCCAGACAGAGCTCCTACAATGAGCAGTTCTTC
>TRBD2|-|TRBV6-5|TRBJ2-1
CASSSGLAGFGEQFF
TGTGCCAGCAGCTCAGGCCTAGCGGGGTTTGGTGAGCAGTTCTTC
>-|few|TRBV7-3|TRBJ2-6
CASSRASGANVLTF
TGTGCCAGCTCGCGGGCCTCTGGGGCCAACGTCCTGACTTTC
>-|-|TRBV11-2|TRBJ1-1
CASSLVPGGTEAFF
TGTGCCAGCAGCTTAGTCCCGGGGGGTACTGAAGCTTTCTTT
>-|-|TRBV7-8|TRBJ2-3
CASSLVLAQHTQYF
TGTGCCAGCAGCTTAGTCCTCGCCCAACATACGCAGTATTTT
>-|few|TRBV11-1|TRBJ2-5
CASSRNRVGKETQYF
TGTGCCAGCAGCCGAAACAGGGTCGGAAAAGAGACCCAGTACTTC
>TRBD2|-|TRBV6-5|TRBJ2-5
CASSRGGETQYF
TGTGCCAGCAGCCGGGGGGGGGAGACCCAGTACTTC
>-|-|TRBV4-1|TRBJ1-1
CASSPRWSDTEAFF
TGCGCCAGCAGCCCTCGGTGGAGCGACACTGAAGCTTTCTTT